The clone carrying this T cell receptor (beta chain) was seen once. This sample is drawn from a study of blood T cell repertoires in COVID-19. Study-level background: COVID-19 samples, acute and convalescent, were from the United States, Italy and Spain.

This CDR3 spans 17 amino acids. J lost 1 base, V lost 8 bases, and 10 bases had no gene match. CDR1 and CDR2 (germline): LGHNA, YNFKEQ. Participants were aged about 18 to 95 years, lived in about 26 US areas, and enrolled virtually. Recovery meant two consecutive negative NP/OP PCR tests, professional clearance, or resolved symptoms. Original methodology: Amplification of reference gene primers was used by the study to estimate nucleated cell counts. Assay: immunoSEQ multiplex PCR; the TCRdb copy retains only in-frame clones and omits some. D and trimming were read from the DNA, whereas the V and J calls and clone size are those reported in that table. Seen here are some 330,000 clones, 80% to 90% observed once, and the top ten hold approximately 4.1%.

The V call is TRBV4-2, the J call TRBJ2-2; TRBD1 agrees at 10 bases. The source of this sequence is a man aged 25-45 years who had recovered from COVID-19. The sequencing sample was made of PBMCs or T cells enriched from blood (not recorded which). The CDR3: CASCFGTGAWNTGELFF. CDR3 bases: TGTGCCAGCTGCTTCGGGACAGGGGCTTGGAACACCGGGGAGCTGTTTTTT.